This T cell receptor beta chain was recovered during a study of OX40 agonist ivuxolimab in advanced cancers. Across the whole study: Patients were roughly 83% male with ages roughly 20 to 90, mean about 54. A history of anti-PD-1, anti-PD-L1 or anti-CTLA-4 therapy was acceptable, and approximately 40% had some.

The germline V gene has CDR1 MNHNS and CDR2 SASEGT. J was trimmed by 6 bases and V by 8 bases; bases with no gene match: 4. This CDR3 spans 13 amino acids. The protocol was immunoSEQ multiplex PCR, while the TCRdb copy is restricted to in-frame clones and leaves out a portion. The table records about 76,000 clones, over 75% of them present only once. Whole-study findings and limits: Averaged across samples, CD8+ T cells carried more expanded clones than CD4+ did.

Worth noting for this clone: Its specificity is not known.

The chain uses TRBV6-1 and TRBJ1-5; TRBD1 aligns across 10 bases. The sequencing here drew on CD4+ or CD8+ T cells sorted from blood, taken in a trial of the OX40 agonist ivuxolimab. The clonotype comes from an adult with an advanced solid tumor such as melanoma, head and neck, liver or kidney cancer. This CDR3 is CASEGQGSQPQHF. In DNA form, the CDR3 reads TGTGCCAGCGAGGGACAGGGGAGTCAGCCCCAGCATTTT.